This passage covers 2 T cell receptor beta chains from one sample sequenced in a study of OX40 agonist ivuxolimab in advanced cancers. Using immunoSEQ multiplex PCR, the repertoire was profiled, and TCRdb retains in-frame clones only, with some absent. The sample has about 99,000 clones, around 94% seen once; the top ten hold around 0.17%. Sequenced material: CD4+ or CD8+ T cells sorted from blood, taken in a trial of the OX40 agonist ivuxolimab. These receptor sequences come from an adult with an advanced solid tumor such as melanoma, head and neck, liver or kidney cancer.

The chain uses TRBV19 and TRBJ2-3; a possible D gene is TRBD1 (6 bases). Germline V gene data show CDR1 as LNHDA and CDR2 as SQIVND (reference sequence). V was cut by 5 bases and J by 0 bases, with 12 bases left in between. This CDR3 contains 15 residues. CDR3 protein: CASSPRQESTDTQYF. CDR3 sequence (DNA): TGTGCCAGTAGTCCCAGACAGGAAAGCACAGATACGCAGTATTTT.

This clone was picked up a small number of times. The chain links TRBV18 to TRBJ1-6; D is undetermined. The V gene lost 3 bases and the J gene lost 8 bases, with 11 bases spanning the gap. CDR1 is KGHSH, CDR2 LQKENI, per germline. This CDR3 region has 14 residues. Here the CDR3 DNA reads TGTGCCAGCTCACCCGGAGGGAATGATTCACCCCTCCACTTT. This gives the protein CASSPGGNDSPLHF. The whole variable domain, remainder taken from reference TRBV18 and TRBJ1-6, is NAGVMQNPRHLVRRRGQEARLRCSPMKGHSHVYWYRQLPEEGLKFMVYLQKENIIDESGMPKERFSAEFPKEGPSILRIQQVVRGDSAAYFCASSPGGNDSPLHFGNGTRLTVT.